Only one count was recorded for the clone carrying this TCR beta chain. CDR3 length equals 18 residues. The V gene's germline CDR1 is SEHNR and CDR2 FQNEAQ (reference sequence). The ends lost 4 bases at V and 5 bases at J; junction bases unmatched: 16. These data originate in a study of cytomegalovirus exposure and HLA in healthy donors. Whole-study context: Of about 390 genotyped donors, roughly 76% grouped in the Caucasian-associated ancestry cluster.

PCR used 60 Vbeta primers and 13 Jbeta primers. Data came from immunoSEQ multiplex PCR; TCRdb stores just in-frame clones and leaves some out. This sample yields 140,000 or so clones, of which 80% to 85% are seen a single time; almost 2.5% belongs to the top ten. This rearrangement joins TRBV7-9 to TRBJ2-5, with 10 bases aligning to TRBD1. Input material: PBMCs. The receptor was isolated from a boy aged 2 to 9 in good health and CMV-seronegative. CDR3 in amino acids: CASSSKDESTGGSETQYF. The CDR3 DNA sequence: TGTGCCAGCAGCTCAAAGGATGAGTCGACAGGGGGCTCGGAGACCCAGTACTTC. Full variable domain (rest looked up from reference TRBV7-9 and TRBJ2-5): DTGVSQNPRHKITKRGQNVTFRCDPISEHNRLYWYRQTLGQGPEFLTYFQNEAQLEKSRLLSDRFSAERPKGSFSTLEIQRTEQGDSAMYLCASSSKDESTGGSETQYFGPGTRLLVL.